A single sample gave rise to the 21 T cell receptor beta chains below, sequenced in a study of shared clonotypes between healthy human individuals. The table came from immunoSEQ multiplex PCR; TCRdb's copy has only in-frame clones and leaves some out. The sample holds about 2.1 million clones, about 92% seen once. Terminally differentiated effector memory CD45RA+ cells were excluded from the naive CD8 cells, which were CD45RO-negative and positively selected for CCR7. Sequenced material: naive CD8+ T cells from PBMCs. The source of these receptors is a man younger than 30 in good health. Some clones in this sample may be carry-over from other donors' samples.

V gene TRBV19 combines with J gene TRBJ2-3; 7 nucleotides line up with TRBD2. Germline CDR1 and CDR2: LNHDA and SQIVND (reference sequence). The V and J ends lost 3 bases and 2 bases, in that order; junction bases with no gene match: 5. The CDR3 totals 15 residues. The CDR3 nucleotides are TGTGCCAGTAGTATCCTACTAGCGCCCACAGATACGCAGTATTTT. Its translation is CASSILLAPTDTQYF.

This rearrangement joins TRBV19 to TRBJ1-2; D remains ambiguous. The CDR3 is 16 residues long. Per the germline V gene, CDR1 is LNHDA and CDR2 is SQIVND (reference sequence). Trimming left V 0 bases short and J 2 bases short, with 13 bases between. This CDR3 is CASSIDRGILNYGYTF. The CDR3 DNA is TGTGCCAGTAGTATAGATCGGGGTATTCTGAACTATGGCTACACCTTC.

The V and J genes are TRBV27 and TRBJ1-4, with D uncertain. The CDR3 contains 16 residues. Germline values: CDR1 MNHEY, CDR2 SMNVEV (reference sequence). The germline V and J ends were trimmed by 8 bases and 0 bases, with 16 bases remaining between them. CDR3 loop: CASGPRTVTTNEKLFF. The CDR3 DNA sequence: TGTGCCAGCGGGCCACGGACGGTAACAACTAATGAAAAACTGTTTTTT.

A remark on this clone: Additional DNA sequences in this sample encode the identical CDR3. DNA of the CDR3: TGTGCCAGCAGTTCCAGAGACAGGGTCTCCTACGAGCAGTACTTC. Translation: CASSSRDRVSYEQYF. The rearrangement uses TRBV28 and TRBJ2-7, with 7 bases aligning to TRBD1. The germline CDR1 and CDR2 sequences are MDHEN and SYDVKM. CDR3 length: 15 amino acids. The junction had 6 bases not matched to a gene; V was cut back by 4 bases and J by 0 bases.

V and J are TRBV10-3 and TRBJ2-1, with D unresolved. The CDR3 sequence is 11 residues long. The V gene lost 4 bases and the J gene lost 9 bases, with 7 bases spanning the gap. CDR1 and CDR2 (germline): ENHRY, SYGVKD. CDR3 DNA sequence: TGTGCCATCAGTGCGGGCGGTGAGCAGTTCTTC. Translating gives CAISAGGEQFF.

The chain joins TRBV7-9 to TRBJ2-4; D may match TRBD1 or TRBD2 (5 bases each). V lost 5 bases, J lost 0 bases, and 20 bases lay in between. CDR1 is SEHNR, CDR2 FQNEAQ, per germline (reference sequence). The CDR3 is 18 amino acids. CDR3 bases: TGTGCCAGCAGCGCGAGGGGTACCACAGATTTAGCCAAAAACATTCAGTACTTC. Translated: CASSARGTTDLAKNIQYF.

This chain links TRBV5-6 with TRBJ1-3, with TRBD1 matching over 11 bases. This CDR3 comprises 16 residues. Looked up from germline, CDR1 is SGHDT and CDR2 is YYEEEE. Losses at the gene ends were 2 bases for V and 3 bases for J; bases not matched to a gene: 4. The CDR3 DNA follows: TGTGCCAGCAGCTTTGGACAGGGGGCTGTTGGAAACACCATATATTTT. Its protein product is CASSFGQGAVGNTIYF.

J is TRBJ2-1 and V is TRBV7-9; 10 bases fit TRBD2. The CDR3 runs to 16 residues. The germline V gene has CDR1 SEHNR and CDR2 FQNEAQ (reference sequence). With 5 bases clipped from V and 2 bases from J, the junction kept 6 bases outside the gene matches. This chain's CDR3 is CASSPLAGATYNEQFF. The CDR3 coding sequence is TGTGCCAGCAGCCCCCTAGCGGGGGCCACCTACAATGAGCAGTTCTTC.

The chain recombines TRBV6-6 with TRBJ2-7, with 7 bases that match TRBD2. Germline CDR1 and CDR2: MNHNY and SVGAGI (reference sequence). Losses at the gene ends were 9 bases for V and 4 bases for J; bases not matched to a gene: 6. There are 12 residues in the CDR3. CDR3 DNA sequence: TGTGCCAGGGGGAGGGACCGATACGAGCAGTACTTC. It encodes CARGRDRYEQYF.

The rearrangement joins TRBV13 to TRBJ2-3, with D unresolved. This CDR3 spans 13 amino acids. The germline V and J ends were trimmed by 5 bases and 6 bases, with 12 bases remaining between them. Germline values: CDR1 PRHDT, CDR2 FYEKMQ (reference sequence). CDR3 sequence: CASSTWETDTQYF. The DNA of the CDR3 is TGTGCCAGCAGCACCTGGGAAACCGATACGCAGTATTTT.

This clone has just a few counts. The chain links TRBV11-2 to TRBJ2-2; D is unclear. This CDR3 contains 12 residues. Trimming removed 5 bases at V and 6 bases at J, with 7 bases between. Germline lookup yields CDR1 SGHAT and CDR2 FQNNGV. The CDR3 loop reads CASSRKAGELFF. In nucleotides, the CDR3 is TGTGCCAGCAGCCGAAAGGCCGGGGAGCTGTTTTTT.

This clone was picked up one time. This rearrangement joins TRBV4-1 to TRBJ2-2; 9 nucleotides agree with TRBD1. The CDR3 runs to 16 residues. Germline lookup yields CDR1 MGHRA and CDR2 YSYEKL. V lost 0 bases and J lost 6; bases outside the gene matches: 5. CDR3 sequence: CASSQDTGGGPGELFF. CDR3 sequence (DNA): TGCGCCAGCAGCCAAGATACAGGGGGCGGCCCCGGGGAGCTGTTTTTT.

This chain joins TRBV19 and TRBJ2-1, with TRBD2 identical over 11 bases. V shed 8 bases and J 2 bases; nucleotides not matched to a gene: 5. There are 15 residues in the CDR3. Per the germline V gene, CDR1 is LNHDA and CDR2 is SQIVND (reference sequence). CDR3 sequence reads: CASQLAGGPYNEQFF. As DNA, the CDR3 is TGTGCCAGTCAATTAGCGGGAGGGCCCTACAATGAGCAGTTCTTC.

The CDR3 DNA follows: TGTGCCAGCAGGAACAGGGATCAGGCCGAGCAGTACTTC. Translated: CASRNRDQAEQYF. V and J are TRBV28 and TRBJ2-7; D might be TRBD1 (6 bases). This CDR3 has 13 residues. Trimming cost V 6 bases and J 6 bases, with 15 bases left between them. From germline, CDR1 is MDHEN and CDR2 SYDVKM.

The J gene is TRBJ2-5, the V gene TRBV7-8; 12 bases agree with TRBD2. This CDR3 is 17 amino acids long. Trimming removed 1 base from V and 3 bases from J; junction bases left unmatched: 6. Germline CDR1 is SGHVS and CDR2 is FQNEAQ. In DNA form, the CDR3 reads TGTGCCAGCAGCTTAGGCCTAAGACTAGCGGGAGAAGAGACCCAGTACTTC. Translated: CASSLGLRLAGEETQYF.

The V call is TRBV28, the J call TRBJ1-1; 7 positions match TRBD1. CDR1 MDHEN and CDR2 SYDVKM come from the germline V gene. This CDR3 has 20 amino acids. J lost 0 bases, V lost 1 base, and 17 bases had no gene match. CDR3 sequence reads: CASSLSPRHRGLSLNTEAFF. As DNA, the CDR3 is TGTGCCAGCAGTTTATCTCCTCGACACAGGGGATTGAGCTTGAACACTGAAGCTTTCTTT.

The chain uses TRBV14 and TRBJ2-1; possibly TRBD1 for D (5 bases). The CDR3 runs 15 residues. CDR1 is SGHDN, CDR2 FVKESK, per germline. V was trimmed by 0 bases and J by 12 bases, leaving 18 bases between them. For the CDR3, the DNA is TGTGCCAGCAGCCAAGAACAGGCTGCCCCTTCCCTGCAGTTCTTC. This codes for CASSQEQAAPSLQFF.

V and J are TRBV6-5 and TRBJ2-7, with 8 bases matching TRBD1. The CDR3 spans 12 residues. V trimming: 6 bases; J trimming: 7 bases; junction bases outside the gene matches: 5. The germline CDR1 and CDR2 sequences are MNHEY and SVGAGI. CDR3 coding DNA: TGTGCCAGCAGCCTCAGGGGGCTGGAGCAGTACTTC. Its translation is CASSLRGLEQYF.

This chain uses TRBV7-9 with TRBJ2-5; 13 bases agree with TRBD2. The V gene's germline CDR1 is SEHNR and CDR2 FQNEAQ (reference sequence). The CDR3 loop spans 14 amino acids. J gave up 11 bases and V 5 bases, and 8 bases lay outside the gene matches. In DNA, the CDR3 is TGTGCCAGCAGCCCAGGACTAGCGGGAGATGTTCAGTACTTC. Protein product: CASSPGLAGDVQYF. Full variable domain (missing parts from reference TRBV7-9 and TRBJ2-5): DTGVSQNPRHKITKRGQNVTFRCDPISEHNRLYWYRQTLGQGPEFLTYFQNEAQLEKSRLLSDRFSAERPKGSFSTLEIQRTEQGDSAMYLCASSPGLAGDVQYFGPGTRLLVL.

This clone was observed a single time. This chain connects TRBV21-1 to TRBJ2-7. TRBV21-1 is a documented pseudogene. The CDR3 runs 15 residues. The CDR3 bases are TGTGCCAGCAGCAAATGGGGGACGGACACCTACGAGCAGTACTTC. Amino acid sequence: CASSKWGTDTYEQYF.

The V call is TRBV10-1, the J call TRBJ2-1, with 9 bases identical to TRBD2. Germline values: CDR1 WNHNN, CDR2 SYGVQD (reference sequence). The J segment lost 8 bases and the V segment lost 4 bases, leaving 9 bases of the junction unmatched. This CDR3 spans 15 amino acids. CDR3 coding DNA: TGCGCCAGCAGTGTTAGCGGGAGTGGGGGCCATGAGCAGTTCTTC. It specifies CASSVSGSGGHEQFF.